A few counts support the clone carrying this TCR beta chain. These data belong to a study of human T cells and chemical hapten exposure. TCRdb independently ran MiXCR on the RACE reads; one entry per CDR3 protein. Of about 300,000 distinct CDR3 sequences listed, around 5% are singletons. Germline V gene lookup returns CDR1 MNHEY and CDR2 SMNVEV (reference sequence). Trimming at V came to 4 bases and at J to 2 bases, leaving 11 bases not matched to a gene. CDR3 length equals 18 residues. Time point here: pre-sensitization, week 0. The treatment is: therapeutic diphenylcyclopropenone sensitization with weekly scalp DPC.

The TCR comes from a woman aged 18-35 years with alopecia areata. Some clones in this sample may be carry-over from other donors' samples. This specimen consisted of whole blood, obtained in connection with sensitization to the hapten diphenylcyclopropenone (DPC). The chain links TRBV27 to TRBJ2-6, with 7 bases aligning to TRBD1. The CDR3 DNA reads TGTGCCAGCAGTTCTTACAGGGGCGCGGTGGCTGGGGCCAACGTCCTGACTTTC. Translation gives CASSSYRGAVAGANVLTF.